Presented here are 7 T cell receptor beta chains from one specimen sequenced in a study of cytomegalovirus exposure and HLA in healthy donors. 60 Vbeta and 13 Jbeta primers were used in PCR. Sequencing was performed with immunoSEQ multiplex PCR; in TCRdb, only in-frame clones are kept and a portion is missing. The sample lists 150,000 to 200,000 clones; about 85% were seen once. Sequencing used PBMCs. The receptors here all came from a boy aged 2-15 years in good health and CMV-seronegative.

The chain combines TRBV6-5 with TRBJ2-7; TRBD1 agrees at 8 bases. The CDR3 consists of 14 residues. Germline values: CDR1 MNHEY, CDR2 SVGAGI. V trimming: 7 bases; J trimming: 1 base; junction bases outside the gene matches: 6. This chain's CDR3 is CASTRDRTSYEQYF. As DNA, the CDR3 is TGTGCCAGCACTAGGGACAGGACTTCCTACGAGCAGTACTTC.

V and J are TRBV28 and TRBJ1-5, with D perhaps matching TRBD1 (5 bases). Trimming cost V 0 bases and J 4 bases, with 7 bases left between them. CDR1 is MDHEN, CDR2 SYDVKM, per germline. The CDR3 loop spans 14 amino acids. DNA of the CDR3: TGTGCCAGCAGTTTATGGGGGGGAAATCAGCCCCAGCATTTT. The encoded protein is CASSLWGGNQPQHF.

This chain connects TRBV18 to TRBJ2-7, with a possible D match to TRBD2 (5 bases). In germline, CDR1 is KGHSH, CDR2 LQKENI. The CDR3 is made up of 15 amino acids. V gave up 3 bases and J gave up 3 bases, with 15 bases separating them. DNA of the CDR3: TGTGCCAGCTCACCTACTGTGGACGGGAACTACGAGCAGTACTTC. It yields the protein CASSPTVDGNYEQYF.

The chain has TRBV5-1 and TRBJ1-1, with TRBD1 identical over 7 bases. From germline, CDR1 is SGHRS and CDR2 YFSETQ. The CDR3 is 16 amino acids. J was trimmed by 2 bases and V by 0 bases; bases with no gene match: 7. The CDR3 reads CASSLVGGEFNTEAFF. The DNA of the CDR3 is TGCGCCAGCAGCTTGGTAGGGGGCGAATTCAACACTGAAGCTTTCTTT.

There are a few counts of this clone. The chain couples TRBV6-1 to TRBJ2-5; D may be TRBD1 (5 bases). Per germline, CDR1 MNHNS and CDR2 SASEGT. The CDR3 sequence is 14 residues long. V lost 4 bases and J 5 bases, leaving 14 bases between the germline ends. The CDR3 loop reads CASSAQGVGETQYF. In DNA, the CDR3 is TGTGCCAGCAGTGCCCAGGGTGTAGGCGAGACCCAGTACTTC.

The V and J genes are TRBV6-5 and TRBJ2-5; 7 nucleotides line up with TRBD1. The end of the DNA is better explained by TRBJ2-7, so the J call may be wrong. CDR1 and CDR2 (germline): MNHEY, SVGAGI. This CDR3 contains 13 residues. The CDR3 bases are TGTGCCACCCACCGACAGGGATCCTACGAGCAGTACTTC. As protein: CATHRQGSYEQYF.

The chain uses TRBV25-1 and TRBJ1-6; D not resolved. This CDR3 has 14 residues. V shed 6 bases and J shed 9 bases, with 15 bases lying between them. The V gene's germline CDR1 is MGHDK and CDR2 SYGVNS. The CDR3 is CASSADNYLSPLHF. The CDR3, as DNA: TGTGCCAGCAGCGCTGACAATTACCTTTCACCCCTCCACTTT.